The text below deals with one T cell receptor beta chain. Its matching antigen is unknown. Measured with immunoSEQ multiplex PCR; TCRdb has only the in-frame clones, and not every one. The table includes 15,000 to 20,000 clones, 80% to 90% detected once. This sample was taken from a study of immune evolution from preneoplasia to lung adenocarcinoma. Study-level background: HLA loss of heterozygosity: less than 9% AIS, approximately 15% MIA, around 33% ADC, none AAH.

Study results and limitations: KRAS-mutant nodules had the highest T cell clonality. Later-stage lesions appeared to have more T cells, more diversity, less clonality.

The sample comprised FFPE invasive lung adenocarcinoma tissue. The sequence was obtained from a person aged 65-85 years with invasive lung adenocarcinoma.

The CDR3 here is CASLPSGDYTDTQYF. The CDR3 DNA follows: TGTGCCAGCCTCCCTAGCGGGGATTACACAGATACGCAGTATTTT. The chain carries TRBV28 and TRBJ2-3, with 9 bases identical to TRBD2. With V trimmed by 8 bases and J by 2 bases, 8 bases remained unmatched. The CDR3 is made up of 15 amino acids. The germline CDR1 and CDR2 sequences are MDHEN and SYDVKM.